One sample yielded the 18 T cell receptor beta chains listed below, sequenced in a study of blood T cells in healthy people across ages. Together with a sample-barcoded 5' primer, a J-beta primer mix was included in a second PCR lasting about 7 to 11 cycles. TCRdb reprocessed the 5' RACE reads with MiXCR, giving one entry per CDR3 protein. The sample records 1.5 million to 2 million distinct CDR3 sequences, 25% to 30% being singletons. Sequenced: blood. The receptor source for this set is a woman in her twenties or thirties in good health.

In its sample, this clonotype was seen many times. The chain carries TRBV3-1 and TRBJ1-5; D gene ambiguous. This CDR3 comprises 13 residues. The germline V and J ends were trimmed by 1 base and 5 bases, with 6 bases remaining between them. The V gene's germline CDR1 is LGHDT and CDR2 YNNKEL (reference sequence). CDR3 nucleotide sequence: TGTGCCAGCAGCCAAGGGAGGGATCAGCCCCAGCATTTT. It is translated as CASSQGRDQPQHF.

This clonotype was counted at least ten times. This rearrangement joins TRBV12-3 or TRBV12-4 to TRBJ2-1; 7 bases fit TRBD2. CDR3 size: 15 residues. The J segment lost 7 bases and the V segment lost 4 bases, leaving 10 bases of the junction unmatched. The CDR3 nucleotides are TGTGCCAGCAGTTGGGGGGGAGTCCGGGGGAATGAGCAGTTCTTC. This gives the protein CASSWGGVRGNEQFF.

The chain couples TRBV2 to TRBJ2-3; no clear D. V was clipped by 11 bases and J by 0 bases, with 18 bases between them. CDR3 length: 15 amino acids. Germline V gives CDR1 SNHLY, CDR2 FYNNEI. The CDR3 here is CACTPNSASTDTQYF. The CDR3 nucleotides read TGTGCCTGCACCCCCAATTCAGCTAGCACAGATACGCAGTATTTT.

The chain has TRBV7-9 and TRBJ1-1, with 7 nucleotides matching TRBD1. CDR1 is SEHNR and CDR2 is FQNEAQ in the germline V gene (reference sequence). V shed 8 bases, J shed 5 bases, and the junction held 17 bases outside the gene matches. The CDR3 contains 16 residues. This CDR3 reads CASCKVRDRVTTEAFF. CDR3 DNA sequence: TGTGCCAGCTGTAAGGTGAGAGACAGGGTCACTACTGAAGCTTTCTTT.

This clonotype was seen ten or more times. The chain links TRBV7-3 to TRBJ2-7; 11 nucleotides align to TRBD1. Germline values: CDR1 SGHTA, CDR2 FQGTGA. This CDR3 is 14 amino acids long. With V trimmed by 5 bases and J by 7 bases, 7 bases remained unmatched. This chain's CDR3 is CASSAGQGAREQYF. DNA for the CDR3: TGTGCCAGCAGCGCTGGACAGGGGGCGAGGGAGCAGTACTTC.

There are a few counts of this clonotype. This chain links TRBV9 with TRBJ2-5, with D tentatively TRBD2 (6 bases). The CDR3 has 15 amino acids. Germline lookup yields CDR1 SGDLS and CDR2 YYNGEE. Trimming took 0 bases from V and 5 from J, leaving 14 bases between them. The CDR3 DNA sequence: TGTGCCAGCAGCGTAGGACTAGATTTGTCGGAGACCCAGTACTTC. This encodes CASSVGLDLSETQYF. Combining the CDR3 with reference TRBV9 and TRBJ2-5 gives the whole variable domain DSGVTQTPKHLITATGQRVTLRCSPRSGDLSVYWYQQSLDQGLQFLIQYYNGEERAKGNILERFSAQQFPDLHSELNLSSLELGDSALYFCASSVGLDLSETQYFGPGTRLLVL.

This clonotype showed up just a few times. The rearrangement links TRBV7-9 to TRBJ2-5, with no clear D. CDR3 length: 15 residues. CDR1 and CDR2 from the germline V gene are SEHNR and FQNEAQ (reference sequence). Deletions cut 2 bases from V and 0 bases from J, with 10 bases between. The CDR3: CASSLTPADQETQYF. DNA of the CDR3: TGTGCCAGCAGCTTAACCCCGGCAGACCAAGAGACCCAGTACTTC.

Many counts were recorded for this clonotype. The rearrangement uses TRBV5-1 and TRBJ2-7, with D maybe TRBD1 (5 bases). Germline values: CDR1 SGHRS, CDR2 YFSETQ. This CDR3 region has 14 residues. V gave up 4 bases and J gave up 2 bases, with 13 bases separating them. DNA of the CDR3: TGCGCCAGCAGCGTAGGACAAACCGCCTACGAGCAGTACTTC. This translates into CASSVGQTAYEQYF.

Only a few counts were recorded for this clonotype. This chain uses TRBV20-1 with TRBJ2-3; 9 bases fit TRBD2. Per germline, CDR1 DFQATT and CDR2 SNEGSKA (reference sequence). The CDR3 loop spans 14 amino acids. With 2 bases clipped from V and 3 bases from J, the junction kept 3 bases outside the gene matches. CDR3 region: CSARRGGDTDTQYF. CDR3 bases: TGCAGTGCTAGACGCGGGGGGGATACAGATACGCAGTATTTT.

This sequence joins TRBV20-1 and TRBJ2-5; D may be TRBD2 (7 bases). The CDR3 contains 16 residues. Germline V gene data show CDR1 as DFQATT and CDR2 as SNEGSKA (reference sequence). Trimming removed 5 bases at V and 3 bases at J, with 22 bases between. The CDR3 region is CSADRRLAEGEETQYF. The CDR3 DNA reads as TGCAGTGCTGATAGAAGGCTAGCGGAGGGGGAAGAGACCCAGTACTTC.

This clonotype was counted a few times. The CDR3 is CASSLNPGGPQHF. The CDR3 region has the DNA TGTGCCAGCAGTCTCAACCCGGGAGGGCCCCAGCATTTT. V gene TRBV7-9 combines with J gene TRBJ1-5; D is ambiguous. With 6 bases removed from V and 9 bases from J, the gap between germline ends came to 15 bases. The CDR3 spans 13 residues. CDR1 SEHNR and CDR2 FQNEAQ come from the germline V gene (reference sequence).

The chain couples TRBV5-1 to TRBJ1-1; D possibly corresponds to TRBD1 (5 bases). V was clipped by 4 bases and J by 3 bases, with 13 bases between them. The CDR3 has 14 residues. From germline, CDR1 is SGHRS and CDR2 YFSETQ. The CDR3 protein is CASSPGWGDTEAFF. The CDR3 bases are TGCGCCAGCAGCCCGGGGTGGGGGGACACTGAAGCTTTCTTT. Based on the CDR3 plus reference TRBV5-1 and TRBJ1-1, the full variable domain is KAGVTQTPRYLIKTRGQQVTLSCSPISGHRSVSWYQQTPGQGLQFLFEYFSETQRNKGNFPGRFSGRQFSNSRSEMNVSTLELGDSALYLCASSPGWGDTEAFFGQGTRLTVV.

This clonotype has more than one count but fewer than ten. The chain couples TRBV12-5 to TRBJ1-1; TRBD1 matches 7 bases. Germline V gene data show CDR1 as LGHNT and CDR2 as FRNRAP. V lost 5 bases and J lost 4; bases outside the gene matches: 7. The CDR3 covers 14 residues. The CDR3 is CASGEGALVTEAFF. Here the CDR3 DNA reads TGTGCTAGTGGTGAGGGGGCGCTGGTCACTGAAGCTTTCTTT.

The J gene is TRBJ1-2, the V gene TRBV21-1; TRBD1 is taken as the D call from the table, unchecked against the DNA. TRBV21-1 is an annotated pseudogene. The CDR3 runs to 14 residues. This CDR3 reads CASSKCDRDYGYTF. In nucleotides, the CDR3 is TGTGCCAGCAGCAAGTGCGACAGGGACTATGGCTACACCTTC.

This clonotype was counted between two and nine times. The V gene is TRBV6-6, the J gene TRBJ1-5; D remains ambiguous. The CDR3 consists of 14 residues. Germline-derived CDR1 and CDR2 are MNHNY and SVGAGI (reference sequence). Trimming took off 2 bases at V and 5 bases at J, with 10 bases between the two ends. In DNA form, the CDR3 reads TGTGCCAGCAGTTACGAGGCAGCTTATCAGCCCCAGCATTTT. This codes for CASSYEAAYQPQHF.

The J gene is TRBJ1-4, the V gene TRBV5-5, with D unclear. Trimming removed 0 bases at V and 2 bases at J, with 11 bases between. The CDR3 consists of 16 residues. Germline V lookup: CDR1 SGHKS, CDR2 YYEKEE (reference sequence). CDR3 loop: CASSLGDFSTNEKLFF. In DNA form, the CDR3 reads TGTGCCAGCAGCTTGGGGGATTTCTCGACTAATGAAAAACTGTTTTTT.

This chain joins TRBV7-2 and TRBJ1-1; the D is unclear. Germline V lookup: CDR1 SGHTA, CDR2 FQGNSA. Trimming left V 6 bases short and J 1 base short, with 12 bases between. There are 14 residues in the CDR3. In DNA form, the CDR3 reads TGTGCCAGCAGGATGAGTGGTACGAACACTGAAGCTTTCTTT. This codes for CASRMSGTNTEAFF.

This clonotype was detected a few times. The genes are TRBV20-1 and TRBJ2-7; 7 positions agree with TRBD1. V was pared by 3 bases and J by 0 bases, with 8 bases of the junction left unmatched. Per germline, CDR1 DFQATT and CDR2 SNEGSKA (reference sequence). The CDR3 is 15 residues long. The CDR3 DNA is TGCAGTGCTAGGGCAGTGACAGGGAGCTCCTACGAGCAGTACTTC. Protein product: CSARAVTGSSYEQYF.